This entry lists 24 T cell receptor beta chains sequenced from one sample in a study of sequential checkpoint blockade in melanoma. Treatment reported: randomized to nivolumab then ipilimumab (arm A) or the reverse (arm B). Only in-frame clones appear in the TCRdb table, and some are missing; sequencing was by immunoSEQ multiplex PCR. The sample has approximately 11,000 clones, approximately 30% seen once. This material consisted of tumor tissue (inferred from file names), taken from a patient given nivolumab and ipilimumab in sequence. Source of these receptors: a human donor with melanoma.

V usage is TRBV6-8 and J usage is TRBJ2-3; 9 bases map to TRBD2. CDR3 size: 15 residues. Looked up from germline, CDR1 is MNHGY and CDR2 is SAAAGT. The junction had 7 bases not matched to a gene; V was cut back by 7 bases and J by 2 bases. The DNA of the CDR3 is TGTGCCAGCAAACCTAGCGGGGACTACACAGATACGCAGTATTTT. Protein sequence: CASKPSGDYTDTQYF.

The V and J genes are TRBV10-3 and TRBJ2-6, with D perhaps TRBD1 (6 bases). Germline loops: CDR1 ENHRY, CDR2 SYGVKD. The CDR3 is 16 amino acids. V dropped 0 bases and J dropped 11 bases, with 17 bases sitting between them. For the CDR3, the DNA is TGTGCCATCAGTGAGTCGAATCGAGGGGGTCCTCACGTCCTGACTTTC. This translates into CAISESNRGGPHVLTF.

The chain employs TRBV29-1 and TRBJ1-2, with D perhaps matching TRBD1 (6 bases). The CDR3 contains 13 residues. V lost 3 bases and J 4 bases, leaving 12 bases between the germline ends. In germline, CDR1 is SQVTM, CDR2 ANQGSEA. The CDR3 loop reads CSVDDGTSYGYTF. Written as DNA, the CDR3 is TGCAGCGTTGATGATGGGACAAGCTATGGCTACACCTTC.

This clone was seen a few times. The J gene is TRBJ2-1, the V gene TRBV6-8; 16 bases agree with TRBD2. Germline V gives CDR1 MNHGY, CDR2 SAAAGT. CDR3 length: 17 residues. V dropped 6 bases and J dropped 3; count of bases not matched to a gene: 5. CDR3 coding DNA: TGTGCCAGCAGCCCGGGACTAGCGGGGGGGCTCTACAATGAGCAGTTCTTC. It translates to CASSPGLAGGLYNEQFF.

The table lists this clone with many counts. V usage is TRBV9 and J usage is TRBJ2-2, with 13 bases lining up with TRBD2. The germline CDR1 and CDR2 sequences are SGDLS and YYNGEE. V trimming: 4 bases; J trimming: 5 bases; junction bases outside the gene matches: 11. The CDR3 contains 18 residues. CDR3 residues: CASSLTSGGSAGTGELFF. The CDR3 DNA reads as TGTGCCAGCAGCTTGACTAGCGGGGGGTCCGCGGGAACCGGGGAGCTGTTTTTT.

The chain carries TRBV5-1 and TRBJ2-7; tentatively, D is TRBD1 or TRBD2 (5 bases each). From germline, CDR1 is SGHRS and CDR2 YFSETQ. The CDR3 contains 16 residues. V lost 4 bases, J lost 1 base, and 18 bases lay in between. Here the CDR3 DNA reads TGCGCCAGCAGCATCGACTCCCCGGGGCCGTCCTACGAGCAGTACTTC. This encodes CASSIDSPGPSYEQYF.

This chain joins TRBV5-1 and TRBJ1-5; D call uncertain. Trimming shortened V by 0 bases and J by 5 bases, and 12 bases separated the two germline ends. The CDR3 totals 15 residues. Germline V gene sequence: CDR1 SGHRS, CDR2 YFSETQ. Written as DNA, the CDR3 is TGCGCCAGCAGCTTGGCGGGAGGCCCCGATCAGCCCCAGCATTTT. Translation: CASSLAGGPDQPQHF.

The chain has TRBV30 and TRBJ2-7, with D hard to call. The CDR3 contains 11 residues. With 3 bases removed from V and 2 bases from J, the gap between germline ends came to 5 bases. Germline CDR1 GTSNPN, CDR2 SVGIG (reference sequence). The CDR3 loop reads CAWSGTYEQYF. For the CDR3, the DNA is TGTGCCTGGAGCGGCACCTACGAGCAGTACTTC. The full variable domain, its missing parts supplied by reference TRBV30 and TRBJ2-7, is SQTIHQWPATLVQPVGSPLSLECTVEGTSNPNLYWYRQAAGRGLQLLFYSVGIGQISSEVPQNLSASRPQDRQFILSSKKLLLSDSGFYLCAWSGTYEQYFGPGTRLTVT.

Sample share makes this clone medium-sized. V usage is TRBV15 and J usage is TRBJ2-5, with TRBD1 as a possible D gene (5 bases). CDR1 is LNHNV and CDR2 is YYDKDF in the germline V gene (reference sequence). The ends were cut back, 1 base at V and 1 base at J, with 10 bases in the middle. This CDR3 region has 15 residues. CDR3 nucleotide sequence: TGTGCCACCAGCAGAGTACCGACAGCCCAAGAGACCCAGTACTTC. Residues: CATSRVPTAQETQYF. Together with reference TRBV15 and TRBJ2-5, the CDR3 gives the full variable domain: DAMVIQNPRYQVTQFGKPVTLSCSQTLNHNVMYWYQQKSSQAPKLLFHYYDKDFNNEADTPDNFQSRRPNTSFCFLDIRSPGLGDTAMYLCATSRVPTAQETQYFGPGTRLLVL.

This rearrangement joins TRBV18 to TRBJ1-2, with TRBD1 as a possible D gene (6 bases). CDR1 is KGHSH and CDR2 is LQKENI in the germline V gene. The length of the CDR3 is 14 residues. V dropped 2 bases and J dropped 8 bases, with 15 bases sitting between them. CDR3 nucleotides: TGTGCCAGCTCACCAGGGAACAGGGATAAGGGCTACACCTTC. It encodes CASSPGNRDKGYTF.

In its sample, this clone was seen many times. The chain links TRBV11-3 to TRBJ2-5, with 7 nucleotides matching TRBD2. The V gene's germline CDR1 is SGHNT and CDR2 YENEEA. This CDR3 contains 16 residues. V lost 7 bases and J lost 1; bases outside the gene matches: 12. This CDR3 reads CASTRGAGVFQETQYF. The DNA of the CDR3 is TGTGCCAGCACTAGAGGGGCGGGGGTGTTCCAAGAGACCCAGTACTTC.

Judged by abundance, this clone is hyperexpanded. The CDR3 region is CASSFSTGYYEQYF. The CDR3 nucleotides read TGTGCCAGCAGCTTTTCGACAGGGTACTACGAGCAGTACTTC. V is TRBV11-3 and J is TRBJ2-7; 7 bases agree with TRBD1. Germline lookup yields CDR1 SGHNT and CDR2 YENEEA. The CDR3 loop spans 14 amino acids. Germline trimming cut 3 bases from V and 3 bases from J; bases unmatched to any gene: 5.

The CDR3 spells CASGLVLSDREEGNQPQHF. The DNA of the CDR3 is TGTGCTAGTGGTTTGGTACTATCCGACAGGGAAGAAGGCAATCAGCCCCAGCATTTT. J is TRBJ1-5 and V is TRBV12-5; TRBD1 matches 7 bases. Losses at the gene ends were 0 bases for V and 2 bases for J; bases not matched to a gene: 13. The CDR3 has 19 residues. From germline, CDR1 is LGHNT and CDR2 FRNRAP.

This clone has just one count. This chain joins TRBV19 and TRBJ2-7, with D tentatively TRBD1 or TRBD2 (7 bases each). Trimming took 6 bases from V and 0 from J, leaving 15 bases between them. The germline V gene encodes CDR1 LNHDA and CDR2 SQIVND (reference sequence). The CDR3 has 15 amino acids. The CDR3 DNA is TGTGCCAGTAGATGGGGGGGACAGAGCTCCTACGAGCAGTACTTC. Residues: CASRWGGQSSYEQYF.

The chain links TRBV18 to TRBJ1-3; TRBD1 matches 7 bases. The CDR3 contains 15 residues. The germline V gene encodes CDR1 KGHSH and CDR2 LQKENI. V dropped 5 bases and J dropped 1; count of bases not matched to a gene: 5. The CDR3 nucleotides are TGTGCCAGCTCATTTACAGGGGATTCTGGAAACACCATATATTTT. This encodes CASSFTGDSGNTIYF. Drawing the rest from reference TRBV18 and TRBJ1-3, the complete variable domain is NAGVMQNPRHLVRRRGQEARLRCSPMKGHSHVYWYRQLPEEGLKFMVYLQKENIIDESGMPKERFSAEFPKEGPSILRIQQVVRGDSAAYFCASSFTGDSGNTIYFGEGSWLTVV.

The V call is TRBV6-8, the J call TRBJ2-2, with 10 bases that match TRBD1. V lost 5 bases and J lost 4; bases outside the gene matches: 4. Germline CDR1 and CDR2: MNHGY and SAAAGT. The CDR3 is 15 amino acids. The CDR3 reads CASSEGQGPTGELFF. In nucleotides, the CDR3 is TGTGCCAGCAGTGAGGGACAGGGGCCCACCGGGGAGCTGTTTTTT.

This clone came up once. J is TRBJ2-7 and V is TRBV15; 9 nucleotides match TRBD1. Germline loops: CDR1 LNHNV, CDR2 YYDKDF (reference sequence). The V and J ends lost 2 bases and 6 bases, in that order; junction bases with no gene match: 8. This CDR3 region has 15 residues. DNA of the CDR3: TGTGCCACCAGCAGAACGGGACAGGGACTACTCGAGCAGTACTTC. Protein product: CATSRTGQGLLEQYF.

The chain links TRBV5-1 to TRBJ1-2; D may be TRBD1 (5 bases). Trimming took off 0 bases at V and 8 bases at J, with 14 bases between the two ends. Germline V gene data show CDR1 as SGHRS and CDR2 as YFSETQ. The CDR3 loop spans 14 amino acids. For the CDR3, the DNA is TGCGCCAGCAGCTTGGCGGGCAGGGCAGGAGGCTACACCTTC. It encodes CASSLAGRAGGYTF.

This chain uses TRBV29-1 with TRBJ2-7, with 7 bases fitting TRBD1. Per the germline V gene, CDR1 is SQVTM and CDR2 is ANQGSEA. Trimming took 4 bases from V and 5 from J; bases not matched to a gene: 8. This CDR3 is 13 amino acids long. The CDR3 loop is CSVVDPRGNEQYF. CDR3 sequence (DNA): TGCAGCGTTGTTGATCCCAGGGGGAACGAGCAGTACTTC.

This clone occurred a few times. This chain links TRBV19 with TRBJ1-2; TRBD1 agrees at 10 bases. This CDR3 comprises 15 residues. V lost 6 bases, J lost 5 bases, and 9 bases stayed unmatched. From germline, CDR1 is LNHDA and CDR2 SQIVND (reference sequence). The CDR3 coding sequence is TGTGCCAGTAGCTCTGGACAGGGGGTAGGTTATGGCTACACCTTC. This gives the protein CASSSGQGVGYGYTF.

This clone was detected a few times. The CDR3 coding sequence is TGCGCCAGCAGCCAAGACGGGACAGGGGTCCATGAGCAGTTCTTC. This codes for CASSQDGTGVHEQFF. V gene TRBV23-1 combines with J gene TRBJ2-1; 10 bases agree with TRBD1. TRBV23-1 is an open reading frame, and its role is uncertain. Trimming took 6 bases from V and 8 from J; bases not matched to a gene: 10. This CDR3 has 15 residues.

In this sample, this clone turned up a few times. The rearrangement links TRBV28 to TRBJ1-2, with D maybe TRBD1 (6 bases). V was pared by 5 bases and J by 1 base, with 11 bases between. The germline V gene encodes CDR1 MDHEN and CDR2 SYDVKM. The CDR3 has 14 residues. The CDR3 is CASSTQQGNYGYTF. Here the CDR3 DNA reads TGTGCCAGCAGTACCCAACAGGGTAACTATGGCTACACCTTC.

The chain joins TRBV6-8 to TRBJ2-2, with 8 bases identical to TRBD2. Germline-derived CDR1 and CDR2 are MNHGY and SAAAGT. The CDR3 is 14 amino acids. V lost 10 bases, J lost 1 base, and 5 bases stayed unmatched. Written as DNA, the CDR3 is TGTGCCATCCGTCGGGGGGGGAACACCGGGGAGCTGTTTTTT. Its translation: CAIRRGGNTGELFF.

This clone was seen a few times. The chain recombines TRBV9 with TRBJ2-2; TRBD1 might be the D (6 bases). CDR1 is SGDLS, CDR2 YYNGEE, per germline. This CDR3 is 17 amino acids long. V shed 0 bases and J shed 2 bases, with 14 bases lying between them. As DNA, the CDR3 is TGTGCCAGCAGCGTAGGCCAGGGGTTAGGAAACACCGGGGAGCTGTTTTTT. Protein sequence: CASSVGQGLGNTGELFF. Full variable domain (remainder filled in from reference TRBV9 and TRBJ2-2): DSGVTQTPKHLITATGQRVTLRCSPRSGDLSVYWYQQSLDQGLQFLIQYYNGEERAKGNILERFSAQQFPDLHSELNLSSLELGDSALYFCASSVGQGLGNTGELFFGEGSRLTVL.